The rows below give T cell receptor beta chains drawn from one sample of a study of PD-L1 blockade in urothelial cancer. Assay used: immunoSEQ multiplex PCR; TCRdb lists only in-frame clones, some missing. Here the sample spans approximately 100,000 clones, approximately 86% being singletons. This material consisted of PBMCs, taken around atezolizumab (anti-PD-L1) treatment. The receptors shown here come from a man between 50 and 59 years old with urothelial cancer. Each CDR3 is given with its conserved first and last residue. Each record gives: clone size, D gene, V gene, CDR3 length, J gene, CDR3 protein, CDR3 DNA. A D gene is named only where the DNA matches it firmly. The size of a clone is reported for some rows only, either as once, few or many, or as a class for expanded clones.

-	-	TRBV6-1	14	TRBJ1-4	CASSGQTTNEKLFF	TGTGCCAGCAGTGGGCAGACAACTAATGAAAAACTGTTTTTT
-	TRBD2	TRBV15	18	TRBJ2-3	CATSRVGPSGGYTDTQYF	TGTGCCACCAGCAGAGTTGGCCCTAGCGGGGGTTACACAGATACGCAGTATTTT
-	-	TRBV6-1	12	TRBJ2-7	CASWPGAEEQYF	TGTGCCAGCTGGCCAGGGGCAGAGGAGCAGTACTTC
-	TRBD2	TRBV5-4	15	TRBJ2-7	CASSPGVGLAHEQYF	TGTGCCAGCAGCCCGGGTGTCGGACTAGCCCACGAGCAGTACTTC
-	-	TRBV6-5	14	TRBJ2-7	CASSLDTSSYEQYF	TGTGCCAGCAGTTTGGACACGAGCTCCTACGAGCAGTACTTC
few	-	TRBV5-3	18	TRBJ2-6	CARSGHFTTVPGANVLTF	TGTGCCAGAAGCGGACACTTCACCACAGTCCCTGGGGCCAACGTCCTGACTTTC
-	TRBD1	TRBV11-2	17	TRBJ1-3	CASSLDYRTGVGNTIYF	TGTGCCAGCAGCTTAGATTATAGGACAGGGGTTGGAAACACCATATATTTT
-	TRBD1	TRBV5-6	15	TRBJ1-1	CASSQDRGRGTEAFF	TGTGCCAGCAGCCAAGACAGGGGGCGGGGCACTGAAGCTTTCTTT
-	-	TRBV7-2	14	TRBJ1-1	CASSLGNSGTEAFF	TGTGCCAGCAGCTTAGGGAATTCGGGGACTGAAGCTTTCTTT
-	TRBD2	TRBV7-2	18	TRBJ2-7	CASSLVRASGSGRDEQYF	TGTGCCAGCAGCTTAGTTCGGGCTAGCGGGAGCGGGCGGGACGAGCAGTACTTC
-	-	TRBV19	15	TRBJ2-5	CASSRTVTGVETQYF	TGTGCCAGTAGTAGAACCGTGACGGGTGTAGAGACCCAGTACTTC
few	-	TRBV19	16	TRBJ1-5	CASSKGRGAGNQPQHF	TGTGCCAGTAGTAAGGGGAGGGGGGCTGGCAATCAGCCCCAGCATTTT
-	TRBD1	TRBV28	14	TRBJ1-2	CASSFRDRHYGYTF	TGTGCCAGCAGTTTTAGGGACAGACACTATGGCTACACCTTC
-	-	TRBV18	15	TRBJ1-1	CASPPLVGGNTEAFF	TGTGCCAGTCCACCGCTGGTAGGGGGGAACACTGAAGCTTTCTTT
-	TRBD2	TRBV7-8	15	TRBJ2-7	CASSFHLAGSYEQYF	TGTGCCAGCAGCTTTCATCTAGCGGGCTCCTACGAGCAGTACTTC
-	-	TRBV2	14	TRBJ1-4	CASSEGYGREKLFF	TGTGCCAGCAGTGAGGGATATGGGAGGGAAAAACTGTTTTTT
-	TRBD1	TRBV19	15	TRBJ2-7	CASSAGQGVSYEQYF	TGTGCCAGTAGTGCCGGACAGGGGGTATCCTACGAGCAGTACTTC
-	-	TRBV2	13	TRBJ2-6	CASSELGANVLTF	TGTGCCAGCAGCGAACTTGGGGCCAACGTCCTGACTTTC
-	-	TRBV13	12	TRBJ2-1	CASRRWGDEQFF	TGTGCCAGCAGACGCTGGGGGGATGAGCAGTTCTTC
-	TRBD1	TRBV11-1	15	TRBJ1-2	CASSSRAGGNYGYTF	TGTGCCAGCAGCTCGCGGGCAGGGGGTAACTATGGCTACACCTTC
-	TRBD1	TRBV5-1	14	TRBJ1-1	CASRNQGGGTEAFF	TGCGCCAGCAGAAACCAGGGGGGTGGCACTGAAGCTTTCTTT
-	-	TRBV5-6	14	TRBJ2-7	CASSQSERVYEQYF	TGTGCCAGCAGCCAGAGCGAGCGGGTCTACGAGCAGTACTTC
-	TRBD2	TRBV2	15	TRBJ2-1	CASSGKRGSNNEQFF	TGTGCCAGCAGTGGCAAACGCGGGAGTAATAATGAGCAGTTCTTC
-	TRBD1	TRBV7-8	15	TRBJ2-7	CASSFGTGETYEQYF	TGTGCCAGCAGCTTTGGGACAGGGGAGACCTACGAGCAGTACTTC
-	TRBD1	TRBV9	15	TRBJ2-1	CASSSPDRGRNEQFF	TGTGCCAGCAGCTCCCCCGACAGGGGGAGGAATGAGCAGTTCTTC
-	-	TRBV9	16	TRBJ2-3	CASSVVAGSYTDTQYF	TGTGCCAGCAGCGTAGTTGCCGGGAGTTACACAGATACGCAGTATTTT
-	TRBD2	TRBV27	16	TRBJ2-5	CASKTFSGRARETQYF	TGTGCCAGCAAGACGTTTAGCGGGAGGGCTCGGGAGACCCAGTACTTC
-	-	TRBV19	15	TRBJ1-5	CASSVQVGDRQPQHF	TGTGCCTCCTCCGTACAGGTTGGAGATAGACAGCCCCAGCATTTT